This T cell receptor (beta chain) comes out of a study of T cells in Graves' hyperthyroidism and ophthalmopathy. Turning to the study itself: Upon initial diagnosis and before any treatment, peripheral blood was collected.

From RNA transcripts, TCR beta CDR3 regions were amplified. The HTBI primer set was used in a first-round RT-PCR of the TCR CDR3. Each CDR3 protein gets one entry after TCRdb re-called the multiplex PCR reads with MiXCR. The sample includes nearly 600,000 distinct CDR3 sequences, roughly 13% of them seen just once. This CDR3 spans 17 amino acids. With V trimmed by 0 bases and J by 7 bases, 11 bases remained unmatched. Germline assignment: CDR1 LGHNA and CDR2 YSLEER. It was at first hyperthyroidism diagnosis, before any ophthalmopathy symptoms, that the blood sample was taken. This chain uses TRBV4-3 with TRBJ1-4, with 7 nucleotides matching TRBD1. Sequenced material: blood. This clonotype originated in a woman aged 25 to 39 with Graves' hyperthyroidism that later progressed to Graves' ophthalmopathy. The CDR3 protein is CASSQEWTGTYTEKLFF. For the CDR3, the DNA is TGCGCCAGCAGCCAAGAATGGACAGGAACGTATACTGAAAAACTGTTTTTT.